This TCR beta chain was observed in a study of Graves' ophthalmopathy and Graves' hyperthyroidism. Amplified TCR beta CDR3 regions were obtained using RNA transcripts as template. An initial RT-PCR round employing HTBI primers preceded a second-round multiplex PCR. TCRdb redid the calling of the multiplex PCR reads with MiXCR, one entry per CDR3 protein. The sample comprises 350,000 to 450,000 distinct CDR3 sequences, around a fifth of which are singletons, and more than 2.5% rests with the top ten. Study findings and constraints: The blood repertoire also included most expanded thyroid clonotypes above 0.001 frequency.

Uncontrolled infections, pregnancy, lactation or other autoimmune diseases led to patient exclusion. Reliance was placed on clinical symptoms, serum thyroxine, TRAb, thyroid ultrasound and orbital computed tomography for diagnosis. Isolation of PBMCs was performed using 9 to 10 ml of fresh peripheral blood. For this clonotype: Its specificity is unknown.

V was clipped by 2 bases and J by 0 bases; unmatched bases: 5. Germline loops: CDR1 MGHRA, CDR2 YSYEKL. The CDR3 length is 17 residues. The receptor comes from a woman younger than 35 with stable Graves' hyperthyroidism. What was sequenced was peripheral blood. The J gene is TRBJ1-5, the V gene TRBV4-1, with 9 bases aligning to TRBD1. The CDR3 sequence is CASSQTRDRDSNQPQHF. The CDR3 nucleotides are TGCGCCAGCAGCCAAACCCGGGACAGGGATAGCAATCAGCCCCAGCATTTT.